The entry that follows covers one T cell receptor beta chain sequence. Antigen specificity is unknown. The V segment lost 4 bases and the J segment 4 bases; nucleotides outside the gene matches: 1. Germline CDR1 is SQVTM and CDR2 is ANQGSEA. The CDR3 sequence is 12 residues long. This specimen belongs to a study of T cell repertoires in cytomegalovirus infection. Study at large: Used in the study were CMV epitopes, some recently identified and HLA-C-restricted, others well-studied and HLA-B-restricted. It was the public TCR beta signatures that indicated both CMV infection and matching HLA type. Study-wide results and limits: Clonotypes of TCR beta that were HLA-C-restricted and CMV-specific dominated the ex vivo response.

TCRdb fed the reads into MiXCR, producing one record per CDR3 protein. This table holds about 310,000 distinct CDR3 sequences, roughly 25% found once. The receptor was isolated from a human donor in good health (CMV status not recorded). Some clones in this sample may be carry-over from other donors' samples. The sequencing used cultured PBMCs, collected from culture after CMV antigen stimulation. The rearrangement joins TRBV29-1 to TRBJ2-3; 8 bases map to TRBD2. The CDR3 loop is CSVVREADTQYF. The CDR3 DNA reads TGCAGCGTTGTGCGGGAGGCAGATACGCAGTATTTT.